This TCR beta chain was identified in a study of monozygotic twins with inflammatory bowel disease. CDR3 size: 13 residues. Germline V lookup: CDR1 LGHNA, CDR2 YSLEER. Each sample's cDNA came from eight separate reactions. TCRdb re-called the 5' RACE reads and shows each CDR3 protein once, DNA omitted. The sample's table shows about 160,000 distinct CDR3 sequences. Total RNA was isolated from whole blood without T cell sorting. This clonotype originated in a human donor with ulcerative colitis or Crohn's disease, or a healthy co-twin of an affected twin (not recorded which). The specimen sequenced was blood. J is TRBJ1-6 and V is TRBV4-3; there is no DNA to check the TCRdb D call of TRBD1. The CDR3: CASSQGQASPLHF.